The T cell receptor (beta chain) described here comes from a study of T-cell reconstitution after alpha-beta-depleted transplantation in children. Unique molecular identifiers were incorporated during preparation of the TCRbeta library. TCRdb fed the PCR reads into MiXCR, producing one record per CDR3 protein. The table records about 610,000 distinct CDR3 sequences, about 11% of them present only once. Trimming removed 5 bases from V and 7 bases from J; junction bases left unmatched: 10. The V gene's germline CDR1 is SGHAT and CDR2 FQNNGV. The CDR3 is 16 amino acids. The source material was PBMCs from the stem cell graft donor, sampled from the stem cell graft. The clonotype originates from a human donor who donated a stem cell graft to a child with acute myeloid leukemia. The chain is built from TRBV11-2 and TRBJ2-1; 11 bases are a match to TRBD2. The chain's CDR3 is CASSLRLAGSGNEQFF. The DNA for the CDR3 is TGTGCCAGCAGCCTCCGACTAGCGGGGTCTGGGAATGAGCAGTTCTTC.